These T cell receptor beta chains were read from a single sample in a study of T cell repertoires in aging, cancer and after chemotherapy. A single record per CDR3 protein comes from TCRdb applying MiXCR to the multiplex PCR reads. Among thousands of distinct CDR3 sequences listed, about 35% were seen once. Sequenced: blood. These receptors all come from a human donor with a solid tumor. Each CDR3 is given with its conserved first and last residue. The D gene is left open where the match is weak. Size values are once, few and many counts, or a class for expanded clones, and some rows have none.

j_gene	v_gene	d_gene	abundance	CDR3nt	CDR3aa
TRBJ1-4	TRBV6-5	TRBD1	.	TGTGCCAGAAGACAGGGACTTGAAAAACTGTTTTTT	CARRQGLEKLFF
TRBJ2-7	TRBV6-5	.	large	TGTGCCAGCAGTTACGGGGTGAAAGTTTACGAGCAGTACTTC	CASSYGVKVYEQYF
TRBJ2-2	TRBV6-5	.	large	TGTGCCAGCAGTTACCAGGGCAGGAGTCCCACCGGGGAGCTGTTTTTT	CASSYQGRSPTGELFF
TRBJ2-4	TRBV20-1	.	once	TGCAGTGCTAGTGGGGACAAAAACATTCAGTACTTC	CSASGDKNIQYF
TRBJ2-7	TRBV20-1	TRBD2	few	TGCAGTGCTATCGGAGGACCGGGACTAGCAGGGGAGCAGTACTTC	CSAIGGPGLAGEQYF
TRBJ2-5	TRBV6-2/TRBV6-3	.	once	TGTGCCAGCAGTTTCCGCGGACCAGGAACCCAGTACTTC	CASSFRGPGTQYF
TRBJ2-2	TRBV5-1	.	.	TGCGCCAGCAGCTTCTCTGTAGGGACGAGCACCGGGGAGCTGTTTTTT	CASSFSVGTSTGELFF
TRBJ2-5	TRBV20-1	TRBD2	.	TGCAGTGCAGGCGGACTAGCCACGTCCCAGTACTTC	CSAGGLATSQYF
TRBJ1-2	TRBV10-3	TRBD1	.	TGTGCCATCAGGACAGGGGGCGCCCCCAGTGGCTACACCTTC	CAIRTGGAPSGYTF
TRBJ2-5	TRBV19	.	.	TGTGCCAGTAGTATCCAGGGAGTAGAGACCCAGTACTTC	CASSIQGVETQYF
TRBJ1-6	TRBV30	.	medium-sized	TGTGCCTGGACTGCGAGCGGAGATTCACCCCTCCACTTT	CAWTASGDSPLHF
TRBJ1-3	TRBV5-6	.	few	TGTGCCAGCAGCTTGGCGGGTGGAAACACCATATATTTT	CASSLAGGNTIYF
TRBJ2-7	TRBV9	TRBD2	few	TGTGCCAGCAGCGGGACTAGCGCCTACGAGCAGTACTTC	CASSGTSAYEQYF
TRBJ1-1	TRBV27	TRBD1	few	TGTGCCAGCAGTCTGGACAGGAAAGTAAACACTGAAGCTTTCTTT	CASSLDRKVNTEAFF
TRBJ2-7	TRBV5-1	TRBD2	.	TGCGCCAGCAGCTTGGCCCTAGCGGGAGTCGAGCAGTACTTC	CASSLALAGVEQYF
TRBJ2-7	TRBV29-1	.	.	TGCAGCGTCCTCACCTACGAGCAGTACTTC	CSVLTYEQYF
TRBJ2-1	TRBV10-2	TRBD2	.	TGCGCCAGCAGCTCTAGCGGGAGGCACAATGAGCAGTTCTTC	CASSSSGRHNEQFF
TRBJ2-1	TRBV6-5	.	.	TGTGCCAGCAGTTACTCTAGGGGGGGTCCGGACAATGAGCAGTTCTTC	CASSYSRGGPDNEQFF
TRBJ2-1	TRBV7-2	.	.	TGTGCCAGCAGCGCGCCTAGCAGGGGATTCCACAATGAGCAGTTCTTC	CASSAPSRGFHNEQFF
TRBJ2-3	TRBV5-1	.	.	TGCGCCAGCAGCTTGGCCGTGGGAAGCACAGATACGCAGTATTTT	CASSLAVGSTDTQYF
TRBJ1-4	TRBV5-4	TRBD1	few	TGTGCCAGCAGCCAGACAGGGGGAGATGAAAAACTGTTTTTT	CASSQTGGDEKLFF
TRBJ1-1	TRBV6-5	TRBD1	.	TGTGCCAGCAGCCAATCGAGGGGGCGTCGTGGGAACACTGAAGCTTTCTTT	CASSQSRGRRGNTEAFF
TRBJ1-6	TRBV6-2/TRBV6-3	.	.	TGTGCCAGCGCCGTCGGCGGCTATAATTCACCCCTCCACTTT	CASAVGGYNSPLHF
TRBJ1-2	TRBV6-1	.	few	TGTGCCAGCAGCACAGGGTCTTTTATTGATGGCTACACCTTC	CASSTGSFIDGYTF
TRBJ2-7	TRBV6-2/TRBV6-3	.	.	TGTGCCAGCAGTTACGCCTGGACAGTGGGGTGGGTCGAGCAGTACTTC	CASSYAWTVGWVEQYF
TRBJ2-7	TRBV18	.	.	TGTGCCAGCTCACTCGACCCGGGACGTGTGATCGAGCAGTACTTC	CASSLDPGRVIEQYF
TRBJ1-6	TRBV6-5	TRBD1	large	TGTGCCAGCAGTCACAGGGGGACAGGGTTGGTTAATTCACCCCTCCACTTT	CASSHRGTGLVNSPLHF
TRBJ2-7	TRBV5-1	.	.	TGCGCCAGCAGCTTGGACAGGGCGGGCGAGCAGTACTTC	CASSLDRAGEQYF
TRBJ2-2	TRBV5-1	.	.	TGCGCCAGCAGCTTGGGTACTAGCCCCACCGGGGAGCTGTTTTTT	CASSLGTSPTGELFF
TRBJ1-5	TRBV19	.	.	TGTGCCAGTAGTATACAGGGAAGCAATCAGCCCCAGCATTTT	CASSIQGSNQPQHF
TRBJ1-1	TRBV29-1	TRBD1	.	TGCAGCGTTTTCACAGGGGTGACTGAAGCTTTCTTT	CSVFTGVTEAFF
TRBJ2-3	TRBV20-1	.	few	TGCAGTGCTAGAGATGGGGAGGATACGCAGTATTTT	CSARDGEDTQYF
TRBJ2-7	TRBV10-3	.	.	TGTGCCACCCGACCAGGGGATACCTACGAGCAGTACTTC	CATRPGDTYEQYF
TRBJ1-2	TRBV5-4	.	.	TGTGCCAGCAGCCGCTCGATTGAGGGTGGCTACACCTTC	CASSRSIEGGYTF
TRBJ2-7	TRBV20-1	TRBD1	.	TGCAGTGCTTTACCGGGACAGGGGCCCTACGAGCAGTACTTC	CSALPGQGPYEQYF
TRBJ1-3	TRBV6-5	.	medium-sized	TGTGCCAGCAGGGGGTATACGGGAAACACCATATATTTT	CASRGYTGNTIYF
TRBJ2-1	TRBV6-2/TRBV6-3	.	.	TGTGCCAGCAGAAGATGGCTAGTTAATGAGCAGTTCTTC	CASRRWLVNEQFF
TRBJ2-2	TRBV6-5	.	medium-sized	TGTGCCAGCAGTGCGGGACAGCGCACCGGGGAGCTGTTTTTT	CASSAGQRTGELFF
TRBJ2-5	TRBV6-5	TRBD2	.	TGTGCCAGCAGTTACTCGGCGGGAGGGGGCGGGGAGACCCAGTACTTC	CASSYSAGGGGETQYF
TRBJ2-6	TRBV6-1	TRBD1	few	TGTGCCAGCGATGGGACAGGGGGTGGTGGGGCCAACGTCCTGACTTTC	CASDGTGGGGANVLTF
TRBJ2-5	TRBV30	.	.	TGTGCCTGGAGTGAGGGTGGGTCAGAGACCCAGTACTTC	CAWSEGGSETQYF
TRBJ1-3	TRBV7-9	TRBD1	once	TGTGCCAGCAGCATCGGGACAGGGGGTTCCCCAAACACCATATATTTT	CASSIGTGGSPNTIYF